The T cell receptor beta chain described here comes from a study of blood T cell repertoires in COVID-19. The overall study: Samples of COVID-19 (acute and convalescent) were obtained from the United States, Italy and Spain.

As processed by the authors: By means of reference gene primer amplification, nucleated cell counts were estimated. The protocol was immunoSEQ multiplex PCR, while the TCRdb copy is restricted to in-frame clones and leaves out a portion. D and trimming come from the DNA, and the V and J calls and clone size come from that table. The data contain roughly 130,000 clones, 70% to 90% of them seen just once; the ten biggest clones take up roughly 3.4%. In terms of age and location, participants ranged from roughly 18 to 90 years and lived in 24 US areas. Donors were grouped by their self-reported clinical history. The V end lost 1 base, the J end lost 8 bases, and 13 bases lay between the germline ends. The CDR3 is made up of 14 amino acids. Germline V lookup: CDR1 SGHRS, CDR2 YFSETQ.

The material sequenced was PBMCs or T cells enriched from blood (not recorded which). This receptor was identified in a woman between 45 and 65 years old with acute COVID-19. The V and J genes are TRBV5-1 and TRBJ2-1; D remains ambiguous. This CDR3 reads CASSLPTTDDEQFF. As DNA, the CDR3 is TGCGCCAGCAGCTTGCCGACAACCGACGATGAGCAGTTCTTC.